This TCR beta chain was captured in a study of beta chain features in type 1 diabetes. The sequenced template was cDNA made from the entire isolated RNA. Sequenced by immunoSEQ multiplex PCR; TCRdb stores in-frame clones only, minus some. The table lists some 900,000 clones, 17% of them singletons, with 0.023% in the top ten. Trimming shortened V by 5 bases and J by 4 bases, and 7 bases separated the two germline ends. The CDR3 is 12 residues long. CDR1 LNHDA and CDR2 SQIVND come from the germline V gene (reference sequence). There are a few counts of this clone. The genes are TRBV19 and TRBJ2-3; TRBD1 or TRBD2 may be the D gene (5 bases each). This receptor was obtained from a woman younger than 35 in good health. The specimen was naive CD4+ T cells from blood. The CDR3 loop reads CASSRGPDTQYF. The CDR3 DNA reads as TGTGCCAGTAGTCGGGGACCAGATACGCAGTATTTT. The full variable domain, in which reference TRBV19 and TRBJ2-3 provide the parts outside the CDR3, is DGGITQSPKYLFRKEGQNVTLSCEQNLNHDAMYWYRQDPGQGLRLIYYSQIVNDFQKGDIAEGYSVSREKKESFPLTVTSAQKNPTAFYLCASSRGPDTQYFGPGTRLTVL.